The next 25 T cell receptor beta chains were all read from a single sample in a study of OX40 agonist ivuxolimab in advanced cancers. Clones were sequenced by immunoSEQ multiplex PCR, and TCRdb holds only the in-frame ones, with some missing. The table lists under 80,000 clones, just over 85% of them singletons. The source material was CD4+ or CD8+ T cells sorted from blood, sampled in a trial of the OX40 agonist ivuxolimab. These TCRs come from an adult with an advanced solid tumor such as melanoma, head and neck, liver or kidney cancer.

The chain carries TRBV7-2 and TRBJ2-3, with 8 bases matching TRBD1. Per the germline V gene, CDR1 is SGHTA and CDR2 is FQGNSA. The V and J ends lost 5 bases and 9 bases, in that order; junction bases with no gene match: 4. The CDR3 spans 12 residues. The CDR3 DNA follows: TGTGCCAGCAGCAGCGACAGGGGAACGCAGTATTTT. As protein: CASSSDRGTQYF.

This sequence joins TRBV5-1 and TRBJ2-1; TRBD2 matches at 9 bases. This CDR3 is 16 amino acids long. CDR1 is SGHRS, CDR2 YFSETQ, per germline. The J segment lost 2 bases and the V segment lost 4 bases, leaving 7 bases of the junction unmatched. Here the CDR3 DNA reads TGCGCCAGCAGCCTCATCCTAGCGGGGACCTACAATGAGCAGTTCTTC. Translated: CASSLILAGTYNEQFF.

V is TRBV28 and J is TRBJ2-7; 14 nucleotides agree with TRBD2. Germline CDR1 and CDR2: MDHEN and SYDVKM. V shed 5 bases, J shed 6 bases, and the junction held 12 bases outside the gene matches. The CDR3 length is 17 residues. The CDR3 DNA reads TGTGCCAGCAGTCCCGGGACTAGCGGGAGTTGGCCAGTCGAGCAGTACTTC. This sequence encodes CASSPGTSGSWPVEQYF. The whole variable domain, remainder taken from reference TRBV28 and TRBJ2-7, is DVKVTQSSRYLVKRTGEKVFLECVQDMDHENMFWYRQDPGLGLRLIYFSYDVKMKEKGDIPEGYSVSREKKERFSLILESASTNQTSMYLCASSPGTSGSWPVEQYFGPGTRLTVT.

V and J are TRBV6-5 and TRBJ2-4; 7 bases agree with TRBD1. The CDR3 totals 15 residues. Losses at the gene ends were 4 bases for V and 8 bases for J; bases not matched to a gene: 11. In germline, CDR1 is MNHEY, CDR2 SVGAGI. CDR3 sequence reads: CASSSRGGAGDIQYF. The CDR3 nucleotides are TGTGCCAGCAGTTCACGAGGGGGCGCGGGCGACATTCAGTACTTC.

The chain is built from TRBV11-2 and TRBJ2-2, with a tentative D call TRBD1 (6 bases). V was pared by 5 bases and J by 4 bases, with 14 bases between. The CDR3 runs to 15 residues. The germline gives CDR1 SGHAT, CDR2 FQNNGV. The CDR3 DNA reads as TGTGCCAGCAGCCTCACCGGGACAAGCACCGGGGAGCTGTTTTTT. Its translation is CASSLTGTSTGELFF.

This rearrangement joins TRBV5-1 to TRBJ1-6; 9 positions agree with TRBD1. Germline lookup yields CDR1 SGHRS and CDR2 YFSETQ. The CDR3 extends over 16 amino acids. Trimming cost V 1 base and J 6 bases; bases outside gene matches: 5. CDR3 loop: CASSLLGQGGNSPLHF. The CDR3 DNA sequence: TGCGCCAGCAGCTTGTTGGGACAGGGAGGTAATTCACCCCTCCACTTT.

This clone was detected only once. The gene calls are TRBV7-6 and TRBJ1-3; D gene unclear. V lost 3 bases and J lost 0, with 12 bases in between. The germline V gene has CDR1 SGHVS and CDR2 FNYEAQ. The CDR3 has 16 residues. For the CDR3, the DNA is TGTGCCAGCAGCTTGGGTCAAGGCCTCTCTGGAAACACCATATATTTT. Its protein is CASSLGQGLSGNTIYF.

The chain couples TRBV7-2 to TRBJ1-1; the D gene is possibly TRBD1 (5 bases). Germline CDR1 reads SGHTA; CDR2 reads FQGNSA. This CDR3 spans 18 amino acids. Deletions cut 1 base from V and 0 bases from J, with 18 bases between. The CDR3, as DNA: TGTGCCAGCAGCTTAGTCATTCCGACAGAGGTAATGAACACTGAAGCTTTCTTT. Translating it yields CASSLVIPTEVMNTEAFF.

This chain uses TRBV7-9 with TRBJ2-7; D might be TRBD2 (5 bases). Germline V CDR1 and CDR2: SEHNR, FQNEAQ (reference sequence). CDR3 length: 14 amino acids. Trimming took off 6 bases at V and 2 bases at J, with 14 bases between the two ends. The CDR3 DNA is TGTGCCAGCAGTTTGAATAGCGTTGCCTACGAGCAGTACTTC. Its translation: CASSLNSVAYEQYF.

The genes are TRBV5-1 and TRBJ1-1, with 9 bases that match TRBD1. The junction had 3 bases not matched to a gene; V was cut back by 4 bases and J by 5 bases. Looked up from germline, CDR1 is SGHRS and CDR2 is YFSETQ. The CDR3 extends over 13 amino acids. The CDR3 loop is CASSAQGATEAFF. The CDR3 nucleotides read TGCGCCAGCAGCGCACAGGGGGCGACTGAAGCTTTCTTT.

The chain recombines TRBV6-1 with TRBJ2-5; TRBD2 matches at 12 bases. The germline V gene has CDR1 MNHNS and CDR2 SASEGT. This CDR3 contains 14 residues. V lost 7 bases to trimming and J lost 5 bases; unmatched junction nucleotides: 5. The CDR3 DNA follows: TGTGCCAGCACACTAGCGGGGGGTAGGGAGACCCAGTACTTC. It codes for CASTLAGGRETQYF.

This chain joins TRBV4-2 and TRBJ2-5; TRBD2 aligns across 7 bases. CDR1 and CDR2 (germline): LGHNA, YNFKEQ. Losses at the gene ends were 1 base for V and 5 bases for J; bases not matched to a gene: 13. CDR3 length: 17 residues. CDR3 DNA sequence: TGTGCCAGCAGCCAAGTAAGCGGGAAGGAGGGAGGGGAGACCCAGTACTTC. As protein: CASSQVSGKEGGETQYF.

CDR3 amino acids: CASSLGGGRTEAFF. The DNA for the CDR3 is TGTGCCAGCAGCTTAGGGGGAGGGAGAACTGAAGCTTTCTTT. This chain uses TRBV11-2 with TRBJ1-1; D is uncertain. Trimming removed 1 base at V and 5 bases at J, with 11 bases between. The CDR3 spans 14 residues. The germline gives CDR1 SGHAT, CDR2 FQNNGV.

This clone showed up just a few times. V and J are TRBV4-2 and TRBJ1-2, with unresolved D. The CDR3 is 14 amino acids. Trimming pared 0 bases from V and 0 bases from J, leaving 5 bases between. The germline CDR1 and CDR2 sequences are LGHNA and YNFKEQ. CDR3 amino acids: CASSQEEPNYGYTF. The CDR3 nucleotides are TGTGCCAGCAGCCAAGAAGAGCCTAACTATGGCTACACCTTC.

This chain links TRBV18 with TRBJ2-1; D not resolved. The CDR3 length is 11 residues. Germline CDR1 reads KGHSH; CDR2 reads LQKENI. V lost 4 bases and J lost 7, with 5 bases in between. The CDR3 is CASSLNNEQFF. The DNA of the CDR3 is TGTGCCAGCTCACTCAATAATGAGCAGTTCTTC. Full variable domain (rest looked up from reference TRBV18 and TRBJ2-1): NAGVMQNPRHLVRRRGQEARLRCSPMKGHSHVYWYRQLPEEGLKFMVYLQKENIIDESGMPKERFSAEFPKEGPSILRIQQVVRGDSAAYFCASSLNNEQFFGPGTRLTVL.

This rearrangement joins TRBV5-1 to TRBJ2-3; the match to TRBD2 covers 9 bases. The CDR3 extends over 14 amino acids. Germline CDR1 and CDR2: SGHRS and YFSETQ. V dropped 4 bases and J dropped 3; count of bases not matched to a gene: 3. The CDR3 spells CASSLSGGTDTQYF. Here the CDR3 DNA reads TGCGCCAGCAGCCTTAGCGGGGGTACAGATACGCAGTATTTT.

This clone appeared once. The identical CDR3 is also encoded by other nucleotide sequences in the sample. The gene calls are TRBV27 and TRBJ2-2; D gene uncertain. CDR1 is MNHEY, CDR2 SMNVEV, per germline (reference sequence). Trimming shortened V by 1 base and J by 4 bases, and 7 bases separated the two germline ends. CDR3 length: 14 amino acids. CDR3: CASSLLGATGELFF. The DNA for the CDR3 is TGTGCCAGCAGTTTATTGGGCGCCACCGGGGAGCTGTTTTTT.

The V and J genes are TRBV15 and TRBJ2-7, with 9 bases identical to TRBD1. The germline CDR1 and CDR2 sequences are LNHNV and YYDKDF (reference sequence). This CDR3 contains 14 residues. The ends lost 7 bases at V and 1 base at J; junction bases unmatched: 5. CDR3 coding DNA: TGTGCCACCAAACCTGGGACAGGGTCCTACGAGCAGTACTTC. It translates to CATKPGTGSYEQYF.

This sequence joins TRBV9 and TRBJ2-3; 10 positions agree with TRBD2. This CDR3 is 17 amino acids long. J lost 4 bases, V lost 4 bases, and 12 bases had no gene match. Germline lookup yields CDR1 SGDLS and CDR2 YYNGEE. In DNA form, the CDR3 reads TGTGCCAGCAGCCCATCGACTAGCGGGTCCTGGGCAGATACGCAGTATTTT. Its translation: CASSPSTSGSWADTQYF.

This chain links TRBV5-1 with TRBJ2-2; possibly TRBD1 for D (5 bases). CDR3 length equals 12 residues. The ends were cut back, 6 bases at V and 5 bases at J, with 8 bases in the middle. From germline, CDR1 is SGHRS and CDR2 YFSETQ. CDR3 protein: CASKQETGELFF. The CDR3 bases are TGCGCCAGCAAACAGGAGACCGGGGAGCTGTTTTTT.

V and J are TRBV6-1 and TRBJ1-2, with D hard to call. The CDR3 length is 12 residues. V gave up 9 bases and J gave up 0 bases, with 8 bases separating them. Germline V gene lookup returns CDR1 MNHNS and CDR2 SASEGT. The CDR3 coding sequence is TGTGCCAGTTCGGAATCTAACTATGGCTACACCTTC. Protein sequence: CASSESNYGYTF.

The chain carries TRBV7-6 and TRBJ2-1; the D is unclear. This CDR3 contains 13 residues. The germline V gene has CDR1 SGHVS and CDR2 FNYEAQ. With 5 bases removed from V and 9 bases from J, the gap between germline ends came to 14 bases. The CDR3 region is CASSDILSSEQFF. As DNA, the CDR3 is TGTGCCAGCAGCGATATCTTGAGCAGTGAGCAGTTCTTC. The whole variable domain, filled in from reference TRBV7-6 and TRBJ2-1, reads GAGVSQSPRYKVTKRGQDVALRCDPISGHVSLYWYRQALGQGPEFLTYFNYEAQQDKSGLPNDRFSAERPEGSISTLTIQRTEQRDSAMYRCASSDILSSEQFFGPGTRLTVL.

The chain joins TRBV7-2 to TRBJ2-1; 11 nucleotides line up with TRBD2. Germline V gives CDR1 SGHTA, CDR2 FQGNSA. The CDR3 runs 16 residues. V lost 5 bases to trimming and J lost 7 bases; unmatched junction nucleotides: 10. The CDR3 coding sequence is TGTGCCAGCAGCCCCCGTAGCGGGGGGGCCGGAAATGAGCAGTTCTTC. This translates into CASSPRSGGAGNEQFF.

The V gene is TRBV10-1, the J gene TRBJ2-3, with D unresolved. The V gene's germline CDR1 is WNHNN and CDR2 SYGVQD (reference sequence). Trimming stripped 2 bases from V and 6 bases from J, with 9 bases between. This CDR3 region has 13 residues. CDR3 bases: TGCGCCAGCAGTGAGCAAGGGTTGGATACGCAGTATTTT. It specifies CASSEQGLDTQYF.

The chain combines TRBV25-1 with TRBJ2-3; tentatively, D is TRBD2 (6 bases). V lost 8 bases and J 3 bases, leaving 9 bases between the germline ends. CDR1 and CDR2 from the germline V gene are MGHDK and SYGVNS. The CDR3 contains 12 residues. CDR3 loop: CASAGGTDTQYF. The CDR3 DNA reads as TGTGCCAGCGCCGGAGGGACAGATACGCAGTATTTT.